The clone carrying this T cell receptor (beta chain) was found a few times. No antigen is known for it. Other DNA sequences from this sample encode an identical CDR3 as well. The authors reverse transcribed all of the isolated RNA, so sequencing captured expressed TCRB transcripts. Naive, central memory and regulatory T cell samples produced a mean of about 4 million reads. Here immunoSEQ multiplex PCR was the method, and the copy in TCRdb shows in-frame clones only, minus some. The sample includes a few hundred thousand clones, roughly 14% of them seen just once. The data were taken from a study of beta chain features in type 1 diabetes. The CDR3 has 15 residues. V shed 1 base and J 5 bases; nucleotides not matched to a gene: 2. The V gene's germline CDR1 is KGHSH and CDR2 LQKENI. Findings and caveats of the study: Researchers report that Type 1 diabetes patients had moderately but significantly shorter TCRB CDR3s across all four CD4+ subsets.

The sequencing sample was made of naive CD4+ T cells from blood. The TCR originated in a woman in her late teens or twenties with type 1 diabetes. This sequence joins TRBV18 and TRBJ2-1; 10 nucleotides agree with TRBD2. The CDR3 bases are TGTGCCAGCTCACCACGTCTAGCGGGAGACAATGAGCAGTTCTTC. Protein sequence: CASSPRLAGDNEQFF.